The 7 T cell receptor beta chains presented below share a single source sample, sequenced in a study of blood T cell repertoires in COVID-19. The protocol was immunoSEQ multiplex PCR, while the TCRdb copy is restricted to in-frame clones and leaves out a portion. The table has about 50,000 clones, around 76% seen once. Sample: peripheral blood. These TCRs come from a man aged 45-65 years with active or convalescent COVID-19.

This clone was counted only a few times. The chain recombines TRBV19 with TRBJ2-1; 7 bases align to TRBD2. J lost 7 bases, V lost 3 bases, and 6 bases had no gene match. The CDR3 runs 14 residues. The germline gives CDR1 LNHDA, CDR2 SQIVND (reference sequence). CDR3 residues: CASSMWREGNEQFF. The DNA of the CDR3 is TGTGCCAGTAGTATGTGGAGGGAGGGGAATGAGCAGTTCTTC.

In nucleotides, the CDR3 is TGTGCCAGCAGTTACTCTCCGGGTAGCGGGGCCAACGTCCTGACTTTC. This translates into CASSYSPGSGANVLTF. The gene calls are TRBV6-5 and TRBJ2-6; D gene uncertain. CDR1 MNHEY and CDR2 SVGAGI come from the germline V gene. The CDR3 is 16 residues long. V lost 0 bases and J 4 bases, leaving 10 bases between the germline ends.

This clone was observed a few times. CDR3 nucleotides: TGTGCCAGCAGCTTTGGCGGGAGTAGGTCCTACAATGAGCAGTTCTTC. Translation: CASSFGGSRSYNEQFF. The rearrangement uses TRBV7-3 and TRBJ2-1; TRBD2 agrees at 7 bases. The germline V gene has CDR1 SGHTA and CDR2 FQGTGA. The CDR3 is 16 residues long. V shed 3 bases, J shed 1 base, and the junction held 6 bases outside the gene matches.

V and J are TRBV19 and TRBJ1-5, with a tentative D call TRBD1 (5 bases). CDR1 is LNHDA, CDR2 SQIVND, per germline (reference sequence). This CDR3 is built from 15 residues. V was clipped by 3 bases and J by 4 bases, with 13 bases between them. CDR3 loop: CASSMRGTLNQPQHF. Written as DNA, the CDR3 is TGTGCCAGTAGTATGCGGGGGACTCTAAATCAGCCCCAGCATTTT.

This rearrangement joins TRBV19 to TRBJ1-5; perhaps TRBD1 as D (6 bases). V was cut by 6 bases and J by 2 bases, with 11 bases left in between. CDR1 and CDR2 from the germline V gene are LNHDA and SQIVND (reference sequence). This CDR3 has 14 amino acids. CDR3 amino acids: CASRTQGGNQPQHF. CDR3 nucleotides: TGTGCCAGTAGGACACAGGGCGGCAATCAGCCCCAGCATTTT.

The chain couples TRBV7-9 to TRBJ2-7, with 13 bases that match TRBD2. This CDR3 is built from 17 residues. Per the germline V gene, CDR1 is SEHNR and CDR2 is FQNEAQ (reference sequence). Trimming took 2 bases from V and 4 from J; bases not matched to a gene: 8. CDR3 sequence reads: CASSLTSGRAFPYEQYF. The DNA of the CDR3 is TGTGCCAGCAGCTTAACTAGCGGGAGGGCCTTTCCTTACGAGCAGTACTTC.

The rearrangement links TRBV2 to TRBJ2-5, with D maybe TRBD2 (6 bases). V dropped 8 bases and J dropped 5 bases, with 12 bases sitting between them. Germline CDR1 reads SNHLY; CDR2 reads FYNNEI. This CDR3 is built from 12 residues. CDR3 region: CASELAAETQYF. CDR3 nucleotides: TGTGCCAGCGAGTTAGCGGCCGAGACCCAGTACTTC.